The rows below give T cell receptor beta chains drawn from one sample of a study of CD8 T cells in ankylosing spondylitis. TCRdb processed the 5' RACE reads anew with MiXCR; each CDR3 protein has one entry. The sample shows 150,000 to 200,000 distinct CDR3 sequences, 15% to 20% of them seen only once. The sequenced material came from blood, either unsorted or a sorted T cell fraction (not recorded which). Source of these receptors: a male donor with ankylosing spondylitis or in good health (not recorded which). The conserved cysteine and the conserved F or W are not part of the CDR3 here.

V: TRBV15
J: TRBJ2-1
CDR3: ATSRNSSSSYNEQF

V: TRBV20-1
J: TRBJ2-2
CDR3: SATPLVAGGPVYTGELF

V: TRBV28
J: TRBJ2-7
CDR3: ASSPMDRFSYEQY

V: TRBV3-1
J: TRBJ2-7
CDR3: ASSRLGEQY

V: TRBV7-9
J: TRBJ2-1
CDR3: ASTRPGSGEQF

V: TRBV27
J: TRBJ1-4
CDR3: ASSLSMTGTEKLF

V: TRBV20-1
J: TRBJ1-5
CDR3: SASLPNSNQPQH

V: TRBV28
J: TRBJ2-5
CDR3: ASSLFAETQY

V: TRBV10-3
J: TRBJ2-5
CDR3: AISESKDPGETQY

V: TRBV4-2
J: TRBJ2-1
CDR3: ASSQVGHTQNEQF

V: TRBV5-1
J: TRBJ2-3
CDR3: ASSSGLAGPTDTQY

V: TRBV6-2/TRBV6-3
J: TRBJ2-7
CDR3: ASRGQAYEQY

V: TRBV29-1
J: TRBJ1-2
CDR3: SVGGDVGTTYGYT

V: TRBV27
J: TRBJ2-2
CDR3: ASSPRLRGTGELF

V: TRBV12-3/TRBV12-4
J: TRBJ2-1
CDR3: ASRPTSYNEQF

V: TRBV11-2
J: TRBJ2-7
CDR3: ASSLSSGVSYEQY

V: TRBV5-1
J: TRBJ2-5
CDR3: ASSSQGLAEETQY

V: TRBV20-1
J: TRBJ2-5
CDR3: SAMVGQETQY

V: TRBV5-5
J: TRBJ2-7
CDR3: ASSPGGAYEQY

V: TRBV27
J: TRBJ2-2
CDR3: ASSLQDRANTGELF

V: TRBV30
J: TRBJ1-1
CDR3: AGTRGAGLGTEAF

V: TRBV30
J: TRBJ2-3
CDR3: AWSDRVDTQY

V: TRBV5-1
J: TRBJ2-7
CDR3: ASSWDRAVVPYEQY

V: TRBV28
J: TRBJ2-7
CDR3: ASRLDYEQY

V: TRBV5-1
J: TRBJ2-1
CDR3: ASSLQGPDEQF

V: TRBV7-6
J: TRBJ2-1
CDR3: ASSLAQRSHAYNEQF

V: TRBV5-1
J: TRBJ2-3
CDR3: ASSFKPGQGSADTQY

V: TRBV20-1
J: TRBJ2-1
CDR3: SALRDIVDEQF

V: TRBV10-3
J: TRBJ2-2
CDR3: AISSTDPPGELF

V: TRBV7-7
J: TRBJ1-1
CDR3: ASSLRQGTEAF

V: TRBV9
J: TRBJ2-1
CDR3: ASSSRTSGVANEQF

V: TRBV2
J: TRBJ2-1
CDR3: ASSPSSSGRGYNEQF

V: TRBV20-1
J: TRBJ2-5
CDR3: SARDRLLAGGSETQY

V: TRBV10-3
J: TRBJ2-7
CDR3: AISNSVESGAEQY

V: TRBV27
J: TRBJ2-7
CDR3: ASTPSGLAGYEQY

V: TRBV7-9
J: TRBJ1-6
CDR3: ASSQDSYNSPLH

V: TRBV18
J: TRBJ2-3
CDR3: ASSLAGTGTFADTQY

V: TRBV13
J: TRBJ2-7
CDR3: ASSYGHFGEQY

V: TRBV6-5
J: TRBJ2-3
CDR3: ASSYDLFGGNTQY

V: TRBV14
J: TRBJ2-3
CDR3: ASSSPPGGRADTQY

V: TRBV6-1
J: TRBJ2-7
CDR3: ASSPPASGSSYEQY

V: TRBV27
J: TRBJ2-1
CDR3: ASSWGGRGTYNEQF

V: TRBV28
J: TRBJ2-2
CDR3: ASSAPTSGSYTGELF